Here is one TCR beta chain with its context. This sample was taken from a study of blood T cell repertoires in COVID-19. The overall study: Donors in the United States, Italy and Spain gave samples during acute or convalescent COVID-19. T cells, B-cell-depleted T cells, or PBMCs provided the cDNA or gDNA that served as material.

As processed by the authors: Cell counts per sample came from amplifying reference gene primers. Assay: immunoSEQ multiplex PCR; the TCRdb copy retains only in-frame clones and omits some. That table is the source of V, J and clone size, and D and trimming were worked out from the DNA. This table holds tens of thousands of clones, about four fifths found once. This clonotype was obtained from a man aged 45 to 65 with active or convalescent COVID-19. Source material: peripheral blood.

CDR3 bases: TGTGCCAGCAGGACTGGACAGGACTATAATTCACCCCTCCACTTT. Translation gives CASRTGQDYNSPLHF. V usage is TRBV6-5 and J usage is TRBJ1-6; TRBD1 matches at 7 bases. Germline V gene lookup returns CDR1 MNHEY and CDR2 SVGAGI. The length of the CDR3 is 15 residues. The J segment lost 3 bases and the V segment lost 6 bases, leaving 5 bases of the junction unmatched.